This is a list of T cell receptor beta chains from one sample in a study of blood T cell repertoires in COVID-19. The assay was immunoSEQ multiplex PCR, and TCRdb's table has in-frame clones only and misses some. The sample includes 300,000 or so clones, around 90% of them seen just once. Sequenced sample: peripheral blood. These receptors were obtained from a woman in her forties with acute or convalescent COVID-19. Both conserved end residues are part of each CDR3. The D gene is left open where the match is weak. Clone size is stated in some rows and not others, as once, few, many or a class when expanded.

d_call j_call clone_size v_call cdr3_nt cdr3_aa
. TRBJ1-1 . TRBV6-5 TGTGCCAGCAGTTACGGACAGATCACTGAAGCTTTCTTT CASSYGQITEAFF
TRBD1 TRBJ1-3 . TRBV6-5 TGTGCCAGCGGACAGGGTGGAAACACCATATATTTT CASGQGGNTIYF
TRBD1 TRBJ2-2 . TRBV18 TGTGCCAGCTCACTGCAGGGGGTGACCGGGGAGCTGTTTTTT CASSLQGVTGELFF
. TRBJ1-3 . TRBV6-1 TGTGCCAGCAGTGAAGGACTGGGCTCTGGAAACACCATATATTTT CASSEGLGSGNTIYF
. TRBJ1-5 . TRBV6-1 TGTGCCAGCAGTGAACAGGGAGGAAGCAATCAGCCCCAGCATTTT CASSEQGGSNQPQHF
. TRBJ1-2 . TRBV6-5 TGTGCCAGCAGTTACTCCACAGGGCCTAACTATGGCTACACCTTC CASSYSTGPNYGYTF
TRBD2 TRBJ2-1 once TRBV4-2 TGTGCCAGCAGGTCCACTAGCGGGGGGGCCCACGAGCAGTTCTTC CASRSTSGGAHEQFF
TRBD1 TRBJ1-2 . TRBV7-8 TGTGCCAGCAGCTTAGGGGACAGGGTGATCTATGGCTACACCTTC CASSLGDRVIYGYTF
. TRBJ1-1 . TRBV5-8 TGTGCCAGCAGCGTGCGGCTCAGGAACACTGAAGCTTTCTTT CASSVRLRNTEAFF
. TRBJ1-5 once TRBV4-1 TGCGCCAGCAGCCACTACAAGAGGTCTAGCAATCAGCCCCAGCATTTT CASSHYKRSSNQPQHF